The following is a TCR beta chain sequence with its context. This sample was taken from a study of blood T cell repertoires in COVID-19. Study at large: Sites in the United States, Italy and Spain provided acute and convalescent COVID-19 samples. The analysed material was cDNA or gDNA that came from T cells, B-cell-depleted T cells, or PBMCs.

From germline, CDR1 is MNHEY and CDR2 SVGEGT. With 5 bases removed from V and 1 base from J, the gap between germline ends came to 21 bases. The CDR3 has 18 residues. Original analysis: Quantification of nucleated cells was approximated via reference gene primer amplification. Only in-frame clones appear in the TCRdb table, and some are missing; sequencing was by immunoSEQ multiplex PCR. V and J calls and clone size come straight from that table; D and trimming were deduced from the DNA. The table lists roughly 160,000 clones, 80% to 90% of them singletons. Sample: peripheral blood. This sequence was found in a woman in her fifties or sixties with COVID-19, enrolled during active disease. The chain uses TRBV6-2 or TRBV6-3 and TRBJ2-1, with D tentatively TRBD2 (6 bases). CDR3 loop: CASSTIPGLQRSYNEQFF. The CDR3 DNA sequence: TGTGCCAGCAGTACCATACCGGGACTCCAGCGGTCCTACAATGAGCAGTTCTTC.